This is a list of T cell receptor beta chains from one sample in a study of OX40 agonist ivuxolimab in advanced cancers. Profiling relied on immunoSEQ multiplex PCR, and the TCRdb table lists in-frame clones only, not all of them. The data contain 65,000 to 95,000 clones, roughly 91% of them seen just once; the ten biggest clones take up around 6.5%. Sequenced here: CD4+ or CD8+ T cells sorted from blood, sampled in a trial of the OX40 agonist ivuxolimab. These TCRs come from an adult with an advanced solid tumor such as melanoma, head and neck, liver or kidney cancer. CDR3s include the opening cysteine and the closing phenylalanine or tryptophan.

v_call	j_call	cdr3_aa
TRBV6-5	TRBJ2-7	CASSQGASGTYEQYF
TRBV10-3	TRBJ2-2	CAIRSQGGSNTGELFF
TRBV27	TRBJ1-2	CARSWGDYGYTF
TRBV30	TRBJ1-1	CAWRNSLNTEAFF
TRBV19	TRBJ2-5	CASSTQRERETQYF
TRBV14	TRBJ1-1	CASSPQRVNTEAFF
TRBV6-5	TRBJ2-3	CASSGVQGARDTQYF
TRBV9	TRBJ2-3	CASSDGRKPDTQYF
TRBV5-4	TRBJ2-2	CASSAGTGNTGELFF
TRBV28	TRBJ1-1	CASSLTGGAVDTEAFF
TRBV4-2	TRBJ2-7	CASSYKASRSYEQYF
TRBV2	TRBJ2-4	CAGSGQFYKNIQYF
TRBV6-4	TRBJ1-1	CASRDRESTEAFF
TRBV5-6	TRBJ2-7	CASSPSRRGVDYEQYF
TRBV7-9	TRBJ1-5	CASSLGIDQPQHF
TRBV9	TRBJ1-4	CASSSGQGMTNEKLFF
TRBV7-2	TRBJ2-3	CASSSPGQGSDTQYF
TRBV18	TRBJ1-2	CASSPQQGGGYTF
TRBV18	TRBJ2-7	CASSPRRFSYEQYF
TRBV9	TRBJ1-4	CASSVSRGDEKLFF
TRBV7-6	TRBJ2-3	CASSIATTSTDTQYF
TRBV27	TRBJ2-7	CASALLGRDPGEQYF
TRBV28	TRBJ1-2	CASGTRTGIYGYTF
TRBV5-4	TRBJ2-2	CASSLPGTGSNTGELFF
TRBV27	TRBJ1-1	CASSFDQGGNTEAFF
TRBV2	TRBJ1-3	CASSDWGTGNTIYF
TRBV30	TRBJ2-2	CAWSPGQSIGELFF
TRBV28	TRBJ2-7	CASSPPFYEQYF
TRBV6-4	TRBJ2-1	CASSDSPLAGEPYNEQFF
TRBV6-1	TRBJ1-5	CASSGSEGGAGNQPQHF
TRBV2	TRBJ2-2	CASSPEGGLRTGELFF
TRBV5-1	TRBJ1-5	CASSVDRDGQPQHF
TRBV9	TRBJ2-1	CASARAGGFGNEQFF
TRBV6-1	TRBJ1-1	CASTLAPNTEAFF
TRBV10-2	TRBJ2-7	CASRALSGPMDEQYF
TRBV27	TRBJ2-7	CASRPGTGFSEQYF
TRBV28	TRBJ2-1	CASRRGSEQFF
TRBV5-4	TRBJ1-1	CASSVRMGTFEAFF
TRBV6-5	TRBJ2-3	CASSSGTEQYF
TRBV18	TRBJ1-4	CASSPIRDEKLFF
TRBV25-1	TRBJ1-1	CASSNGGWNTEAFF
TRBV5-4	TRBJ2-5	CASSLAGVTETQYF
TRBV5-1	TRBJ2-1	CASSFVQGAQYEQFF
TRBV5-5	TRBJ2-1	CASSLGQGGYNEQFF
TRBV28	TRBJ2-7	CASSLSLGEQYF
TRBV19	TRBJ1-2	CASSTTGHNYGYTF
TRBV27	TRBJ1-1	CASSPRTVNTEAFF
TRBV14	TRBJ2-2	CASSGGTGAGELFF
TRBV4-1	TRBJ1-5	CASSQDSIFSNQPQHF
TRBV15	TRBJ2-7	CATSQQGKGQYF
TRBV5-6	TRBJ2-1	CASSRWTSSEQFF
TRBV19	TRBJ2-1	CASSRAGDRSYNEQFF
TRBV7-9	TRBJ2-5	CASSPDRARVETQYF
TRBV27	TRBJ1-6	CASTALINSPLHF
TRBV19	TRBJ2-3	CASKDRAGVWTDTQYF
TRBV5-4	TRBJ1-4	CASSPSGGTPLLGEKLFF
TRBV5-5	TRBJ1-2	CASNYYGDGYTF